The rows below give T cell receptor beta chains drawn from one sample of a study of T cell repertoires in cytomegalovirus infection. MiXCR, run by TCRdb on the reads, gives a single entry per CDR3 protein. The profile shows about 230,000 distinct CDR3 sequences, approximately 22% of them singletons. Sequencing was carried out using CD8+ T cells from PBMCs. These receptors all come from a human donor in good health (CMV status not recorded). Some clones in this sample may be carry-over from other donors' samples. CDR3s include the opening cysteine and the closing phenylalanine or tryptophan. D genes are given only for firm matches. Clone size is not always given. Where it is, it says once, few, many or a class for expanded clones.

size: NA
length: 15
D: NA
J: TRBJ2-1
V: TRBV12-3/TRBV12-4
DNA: TGTGCCAGCAGCACAGGACACCTCTCCTACAATGAGCAGTTCTTC
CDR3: CASSTGHLSYNEQFF

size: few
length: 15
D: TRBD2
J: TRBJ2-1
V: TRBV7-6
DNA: TGTGCCAGCAGCCATAGCGGGGGGGCGAATAATGAGCAGTTCTTC
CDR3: CASSHSGGANNEQFF

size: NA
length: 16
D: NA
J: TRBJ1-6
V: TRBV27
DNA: TGTGCCAGCAGTTCCCAGGGTTCCTCCTATAATTCACCCCTCCACTTT
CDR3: CASSSQGSSYNSPLHF

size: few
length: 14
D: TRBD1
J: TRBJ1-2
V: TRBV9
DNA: TGTGCCAGCAGCGCAGGGGGCAGAGGGGATGGCTACACCTTC
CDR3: CASSAGGRGDGYTF

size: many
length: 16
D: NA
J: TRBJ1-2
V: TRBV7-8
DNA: TGTGCCAGCAGCTTAGGCCCGGGACACCTTAACTATGGCTACACCTTC
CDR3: CASSLGPGHLNYGYTF

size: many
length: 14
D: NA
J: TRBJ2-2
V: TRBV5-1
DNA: TGCGCCAGCAGCTTTGGGTCGAACACCGGGGAGCTGTTTTTT
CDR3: CASSFGSNTGELFF

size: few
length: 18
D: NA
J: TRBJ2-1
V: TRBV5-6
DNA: TGTGCCAGCAGCTTGGGGCTTATGTTACTCCGCTCCTACAATGAGCAGTTCTTC
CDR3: CASSLGLMLLRSYNEQFF

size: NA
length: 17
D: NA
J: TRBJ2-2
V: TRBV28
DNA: TGTGCCAGCAGGGAGACCCGTACGGAAAGGGACACCGGGGAGCTGTTTTTT
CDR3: CASRETRTERDTGELFF

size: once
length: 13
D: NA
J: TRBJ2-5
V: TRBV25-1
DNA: TGTGCCAGCAAAACACCAGGGCAAGAGACCCAGTACTTC
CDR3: CASKTPGQETQYF

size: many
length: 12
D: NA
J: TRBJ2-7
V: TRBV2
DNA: TGTGCCAGCAGTCCGAACTCCTACGAGCAGTACTTC
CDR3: CASSPNSYEQYF

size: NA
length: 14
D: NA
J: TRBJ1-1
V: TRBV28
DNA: TGTGCCAGCAGTTTTGTGACGGCCAACACTGAAGCTTTCTTT
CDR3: CASSFVTANTEAFF

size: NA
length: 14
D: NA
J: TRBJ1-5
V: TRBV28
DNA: TGTGCCAGCAGAACACAGGGTTTGGGTCAGCCCCAGCATTTT
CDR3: CASRTQGLGQPQHF

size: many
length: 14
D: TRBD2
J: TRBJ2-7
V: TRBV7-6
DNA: TGTGCCAGCAGCTTAGGGGGCGGGGGCTACGAGCAGTACTTC
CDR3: CASSLGGGGYEQYF

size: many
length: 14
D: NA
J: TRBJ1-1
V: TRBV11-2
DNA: TGTGCCAGCAGCCCATCCTTCATGAACACTGAAGCTTTCTTT
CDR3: CASSPSFMNTEAFF

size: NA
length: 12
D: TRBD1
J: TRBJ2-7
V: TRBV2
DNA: TGTGCCAGCAGCCGGGACAGCGACGAGAAGTACTTC
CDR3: CASSRDSDEKYF

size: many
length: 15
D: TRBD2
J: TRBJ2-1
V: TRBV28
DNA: TGTGCCAGCAGCCAACTAGCGGGGGCCCACAATGAGCAGTTCTTC
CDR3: CASSQLAGAHNEQFF

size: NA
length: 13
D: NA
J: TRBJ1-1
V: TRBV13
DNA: TGTGCCAGCAGCTTAGACGGAAACACTAAAGCTTTCTTT
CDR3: CASSLDGNTKAFF

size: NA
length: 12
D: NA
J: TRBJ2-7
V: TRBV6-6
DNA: TGTGCCAGCCAAGGGACATCCTACGAGCAGTACTTC
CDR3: CASQGTSYEQYF

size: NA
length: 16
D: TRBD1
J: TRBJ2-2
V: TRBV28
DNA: TGTGCCAGCAGTTTCCCTCGACAGGGGAACACCGGGGAGCTGTTTTTT
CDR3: CASSFPRQGNTGELFF

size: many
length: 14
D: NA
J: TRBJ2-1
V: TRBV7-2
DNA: TGTGCCAGCAGCTTCCCCGGACCGATCAATGAGCAGTTCTTC
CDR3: CASSFPGPINEQFF

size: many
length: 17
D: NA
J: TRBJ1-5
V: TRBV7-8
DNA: TGTGCCAGCAGCTTAGGGTCGGTCGGGTCCGGGAATCAGCCCCAGCATTTT
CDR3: CASSLGSVGSGNQPQHF

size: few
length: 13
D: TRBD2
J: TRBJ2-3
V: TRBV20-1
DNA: TGCAGTGCTTGGGACTACATCACAGATACGCAGTATTTT
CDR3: CSAWDYITDTQYF

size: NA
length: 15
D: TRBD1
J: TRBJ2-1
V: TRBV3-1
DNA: TGTGCCAGCAGCCAAGGGACAGGGTCCTACAATGAGCAGTTCTTC
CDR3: CASSQGTGSYNEQFF

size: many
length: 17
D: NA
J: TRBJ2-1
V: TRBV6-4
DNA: TGTGCCAGCAGTGACGTCGGGCCCAGGAGGGCTGGCAATGAGCAGTTCTTC
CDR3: CASSDVGPRRAGNEQFF

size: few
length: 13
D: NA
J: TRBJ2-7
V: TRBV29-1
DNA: TGCAGCGTTGAAGTTGCCGGTGCCTACGAGCAGTACTTC
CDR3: CSVEVAGAYEQYF

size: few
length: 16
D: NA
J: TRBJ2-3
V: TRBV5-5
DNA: TGTGCCAGCAGCTCCCCCCCGGTGGGAAAAACAGATACGCAGTATTTT
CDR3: CASSSPPVGKTDTQYF

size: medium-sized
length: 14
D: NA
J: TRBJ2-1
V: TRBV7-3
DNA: TGTGCCAGCAGCTTTGGCGGGGCTCACAATGAGCAGTTCTTC
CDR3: CASSFGGAHNEQFF

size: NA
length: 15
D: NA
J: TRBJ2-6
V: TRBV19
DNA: TGTGCCAGTATGGTCAGATCCTCTGGGGCCAACGTCCTGACTTTC
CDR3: CASMVRSSGANVLTF

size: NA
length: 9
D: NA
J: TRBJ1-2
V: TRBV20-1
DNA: TGCAGTGCTAGGGCAGGCTACACCTTC
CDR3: CSARAGYTF

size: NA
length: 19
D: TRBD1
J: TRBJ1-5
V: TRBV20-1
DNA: TGCAGTGCTAGAGGCCGCCTCGGGGACAGGCTCTATAGCAATCAGCCCCAGCATTTT
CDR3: CSARGRLGDRLYSNQPQHF

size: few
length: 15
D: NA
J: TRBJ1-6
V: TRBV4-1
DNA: TGCGCCAGCAGCCAAGATCAGGGAGGGGATTCACCCCTCCACTTT
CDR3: CASSQDQGGDSPLHF

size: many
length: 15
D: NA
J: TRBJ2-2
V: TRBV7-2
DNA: TGTGCCAGCAGCTTCTGGCAAGCGGGCACCGGGGAGCTGTTTTTT
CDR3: CASSFWQAGTGELFF

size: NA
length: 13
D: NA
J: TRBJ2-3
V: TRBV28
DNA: TGTGCCAGCAGTTTCTCTATCACAGATACGCAGTATTTT
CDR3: CASSFSITDTQYF

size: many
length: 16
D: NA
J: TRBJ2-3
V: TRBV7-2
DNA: TGTGCCAGCAGCCCCCCTAGGGACCGAAGCACAGATACGCAGTATTTT
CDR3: CASSPPRDRSTDTQYF

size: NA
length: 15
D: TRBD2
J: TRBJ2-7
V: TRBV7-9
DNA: TGTGCCAGCAGCTTGGGACCTAGCGGAACCTACGAGCAGTACTTC
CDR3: CASSLGPSGTYEQYF

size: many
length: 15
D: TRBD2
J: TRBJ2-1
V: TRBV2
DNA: TGTGCCAGCAGTGATCCGGGACTAGCAAAGAATGAGCAGTTCTTC
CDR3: CASSDPGLAKNEQFF

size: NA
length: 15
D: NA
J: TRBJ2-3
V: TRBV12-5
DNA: TGTGCTAGTGGTTTCGGGCTAGAGGGCACAGATACGCAGTATTTT
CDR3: CASGFGLEGTDTQYF

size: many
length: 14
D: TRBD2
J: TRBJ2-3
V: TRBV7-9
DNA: TGTGCCAGCAGGTCCCTAGCGGCGGAAGATACGCAGTATTTT
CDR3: CASRSLAAEDTQYF

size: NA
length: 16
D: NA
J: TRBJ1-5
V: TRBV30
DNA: TGTGCCTGGAGTGTACGGGCCCGAGGGCTCTATCAGCCCCAGCATTTT
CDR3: CAWSVRARGLYQPQHF

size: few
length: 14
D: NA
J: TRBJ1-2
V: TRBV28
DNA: TGTGCCAGCAACCCCGGGACGGCTAACTATGGCTACACCTTC
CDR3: CASNPGTANYGYTF

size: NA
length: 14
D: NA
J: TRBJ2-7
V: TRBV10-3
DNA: TGTGCCATCAGTGCGGAGTCTCAAGCCTACGAGCAGTACTTC
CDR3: CAISAESQAYEQYF

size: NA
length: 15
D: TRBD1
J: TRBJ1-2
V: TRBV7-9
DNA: TGTGCCAGCAGTACTGGGACAGGGGAATACTATGGCTACACCTTC
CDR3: CASSTGTGEYYGYTF